The 6 T cell receptor beta chains below come from one sample, sequenced in a study of T cell changes during pregnancy in multiple sclerosis. The repertoire was sequenced with immunoSEQ multiplex PCR; TCRdb's copy has only in-frame clones and lacks some. Of fewer than 45,000 clones listed, roughly 91% were seen once; the top ten hold around 0.64%. The source was CD4+ T cells from peripheral blood mononuclear cells, collected in the third trimester of pregnancy. All receptors come from a female donor with multiple sclerosis, enrolled in a pregnancy study.

V and J are TRBV11-2 and TRBJ2-1; a weak D match, TRBD1 (6 bases). Germline lookup yields CDR1 SGHAT and CDR2 FQNNGV. V lost 5 bases to trimming and J lost 0 bases, with 14 bases between them. This CDR3 region has 16 residues. Here the CDR3 reads CASSTLRGSSYNEQFF. The DNA for the CDR3 is TGTGCCAGCAGCACTCTAAGGGGGAGCTCCTACAATGAGCAGTTCTTC.

V gene TRBV7-9 combines with J gene TRBJ1-5; 8 nucleotides line up with TRBD1. CDR1 and CDR2 from the germline V gene are SEHNR and FQNEAQ (reference sequence). The CDR3 sequence is 16 residues long. Germline trimming cut 0 bases from V and 5 bases from J; bases unmatched to any gene: 6. Here the CDR3 reads CASSLAAGQGHQPQHF. The CDR3 DNA sequence: TGTGCCAGCAGCTTAGCGGCCGGACAGGGCCATCAGCCCCAGCATTTT.

The chain couples TRBV6-5 to TRBJ1-2; D is perhaps TRBD1 (5 bases). This CDR3 contains 14 residues. V was clipped by 7 bases and J by 0 bases, with 12 bases between them. Germline V gives CDR1 MNHEY, CDR2 SVGAGI. Written as DNA, the CDR3 is TGTGCCAGCACCCGGACACAGACTAACTATGGCTACACCTTC. It translates to CASTRTQTNYGYTF.

The rearrangement uses TRBV27 and TRBJ2-7, with 8 bases that match TRBD2. Germline V gene sequence: CDR1 MNHEY, CDR2 SMNVEV (reference sequence). The CDR3 has 15 amino acids. The J segment lost 5 bases and the V segment lost 3 bases, leaving 9 bases of the junction unmatched. In DNA, the CDR3 is TGTGCCAGCAGTTTTGTGGGACTAGGTGGGAACGAGCAGTACTTC. It is translated as CASSFVGLGGNEQYF.

J is TRBJ1-2 and V is TRBV5-4; TRBD1 aligns across 7 bases. The germline V gene encodes CDR1 SGHNT and CDR2 YYREEE (reference sequence). This CDR3 spans 13 amino acids. V lost 4 bases to trimming and J lost 4 bases; unmatched junction nucleotides: 4. The CDR3 sequence: CASSLRDSYGYTF. CDR3 DNA: TGTGCCAGCAGCCTCCGGGACAGCTATGGCTACACCTTC.

DNA for the CDR3: TGTGCCAGCAGCGTGGCCGGGACAGGATTCGCTGAAGCTTTCTTT. It specifies CASSVAGTGFAEAFF. This chain links TRBV7-9 with TRBJ1-1; the match to TRBD1 covers 8 bases. The V gene's germline CDR1 is SEHNR and CDR2 FQNEAQ (reference sequence). The CDR3 is made up of 15 amino acids. Unmatched junction bases numbered 11, after V lost 5 bases and J lost 6 bases.